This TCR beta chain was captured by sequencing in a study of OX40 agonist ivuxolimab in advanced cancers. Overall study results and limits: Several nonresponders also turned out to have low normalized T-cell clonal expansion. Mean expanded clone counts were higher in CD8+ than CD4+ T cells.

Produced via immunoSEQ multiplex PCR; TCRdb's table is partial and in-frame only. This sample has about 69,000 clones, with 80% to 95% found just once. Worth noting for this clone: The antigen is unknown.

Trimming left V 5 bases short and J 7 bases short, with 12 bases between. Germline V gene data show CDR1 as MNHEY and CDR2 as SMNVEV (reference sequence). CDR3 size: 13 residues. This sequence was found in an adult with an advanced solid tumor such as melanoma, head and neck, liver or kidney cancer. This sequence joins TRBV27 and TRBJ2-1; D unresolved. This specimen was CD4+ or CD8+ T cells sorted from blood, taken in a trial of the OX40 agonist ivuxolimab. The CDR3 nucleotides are TGTGCCAGCAGTCAAAGCTTAAGGAATGAGCAGTTCTTC. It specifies CASSQSLRNEQFF.